Detailed here is one T cell receptor (beta chain). This clone's antigen is unknown. Per-nucleotide qualities are absent, and no much larger clonotype sits a single base away. These data come from a study of blood T cell repertoires in COVID-19 (dated by TCRdb to 2020 to 2022). With regard to the full study: Samples from collaborators originated in the United States, Italy and Spain and spanned both the acute and convalescent phases of COVID-19. The material from the prospective study consisted of cDNA or gDNA derived from T cells, B-cell-depleted T cells, or PBMCs. The dataset comprised deeply sampled blood TCRbeta repertoires from subjects exposed to, actively infected with, or recovered from COVID-19. Sample metadata almost always included a de-identified subject ID, COVID-19 status, age in years and sex. The samples were drawn from two sources: the first 160 participants of the ongoing ImmuneRACE study, and 1,200 or so subjects contributed by 6 global collaborators. Where available, HLA class I and class II types were taken from metadata supplied by the sample provider and were not determined by assay-based typing. The repertoires were released in a freely available public database intended as a resource for research on the immune response to SARS-CoV-2. Broader findings and caveats from the paper: The amount of clinical and demographic metadata varied by source and participant and was provided uncurated.

TCRbeta CDR3 regions were amplified from genomic DNA using the immunoSEQ Assay, a bias-controlled multiplex PCR. The source study handled its data this way. The number of nucleated cells in each sample was estimated from the amplification of reference gene primers within the assay. To quantify the absolute abundance of each unique TCRbeta CDR3 rearrangement, sequence reads were collapsed and filtered. For each sample, productive Simpson clonality was calculated as the square root of Simpson's diversity index across productive rearrangements. TCRdb obtained this table from immuneACCESS and retained in-frame rearrangements with V and J assigned. These tables miss some clones; where compared with another copy, unresolved V genes account for less than half of the shortfall, and the remainder is unexplained. The V and J calls and clone size come from that table; D and trimming were worked out from the DNA. This sample gives about 300,000 clones in total; more than 85% of them show up just once. Clones ranked in the top ten supply around 1.2% of the sample.

Whole blood was collected in K2EDTA tubes by collaborating institutions according to the institutions' own protocols. For TCRbeta analysis, collaborators shipped samples in one of three forms: frozen whole blood, isolated PBMCs, or DNA extracted from either of those sample types. The CDR3 covers 15 residues, taking in both the cysteine and the phenylalanine. The DNA shown is the 45-base CDR3, in frame from base 1. Via the germline V gene (reference sequence), CDR1 is LGHDT and CDR2 YNNKEL. The V and J ends are trimmed by 2 bases and 9 bases, leaving 17 bases between them. The clonotype comes from a man aged 70 or older with acute or convalescent COVID-19. The sequenced material came from peripheral blood. Recombination joined TRBV3-1 (or the pseudogene TRBV3-2) with TRBJ1-5; confidence is insufficient to name the D gene. The CDR3 region: CASSQSDSAGSPQHF. The DNA is TGTGCCAGCAGCCAATCCGACTCGGCCGGCTCGCCCCAGCATTTT.